This T cell receptor (beta chain) was documented in a study of siplizumab effects on memory and regulatory T cells. The junction had 7 bases not matched to a gene; V was cut back by 4 bases and J by 8 bases. CDR1 and CDR2 from the germline V gene are GTSNPN and SVGIG (reference sequence). This CDR3 has 13 residues. General study findings and limits: Treg-derived clones made up an average of 68.8% of mappable alloreactive CD4+ clones with siplizumab and 26.9% in controls. Naive T cells, seemingly more diverse than memory cells, seemed major alloresponse contributors. Assignment of a naive or memory phenotype failed for roughly 75-96% of the proliferating CD4+ or CD8+ clones.

Regarding this clone: Its specificity is unknown.

Per individual sample, about 10^5 TCR templates were assayed. Profiling relied on immunoSEQ multiplex PCR, and the TCRdb table lists in-frame clones only, not all of them. The repertoire holds under 100,000 clones, about nine tenths seen once, with roughly 1.4% in the top ten. The TCR was taken from a human donor in good health. The V and J genes are TRBV30 and TRBJ2-3; 9 bases agree with TRBD2. The sequencing sample was made of Tregs sorted from blood. CDR3 DNA: TGTGCCTGGATGGCGGGGGGGTTGGGTACGCAGTATTTT. Its translation is CAWMAGGLGTQYF.